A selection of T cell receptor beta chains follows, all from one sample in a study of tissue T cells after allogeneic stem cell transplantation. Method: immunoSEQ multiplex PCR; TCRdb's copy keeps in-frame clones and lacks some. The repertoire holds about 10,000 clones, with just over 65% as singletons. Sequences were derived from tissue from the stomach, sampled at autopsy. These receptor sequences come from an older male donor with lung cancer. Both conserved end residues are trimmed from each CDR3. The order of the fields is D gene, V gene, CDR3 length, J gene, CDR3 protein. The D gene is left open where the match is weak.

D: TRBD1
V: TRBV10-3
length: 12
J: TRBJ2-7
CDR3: AITRTGSSYEQY

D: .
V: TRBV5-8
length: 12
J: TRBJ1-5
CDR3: ASTAGDSNQPQH

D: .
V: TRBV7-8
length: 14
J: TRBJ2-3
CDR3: ASSPHSWGPTDTQY

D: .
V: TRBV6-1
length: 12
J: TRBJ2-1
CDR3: ASSEDGGWDEQF

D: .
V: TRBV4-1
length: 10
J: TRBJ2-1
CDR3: ASSQFDNEQF

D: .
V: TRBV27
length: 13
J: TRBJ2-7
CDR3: ASSLSGQVSSEQY

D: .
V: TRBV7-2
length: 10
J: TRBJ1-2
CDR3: ASSSLFNGYT

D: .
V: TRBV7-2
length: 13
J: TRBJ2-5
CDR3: ASSLYVGGQETQY

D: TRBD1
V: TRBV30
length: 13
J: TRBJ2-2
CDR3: ASNRGPGDTGELF

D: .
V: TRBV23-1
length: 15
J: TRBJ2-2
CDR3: ASSQGTANPNTGELF

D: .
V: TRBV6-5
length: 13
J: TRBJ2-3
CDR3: ASSLTGPRTDTQY

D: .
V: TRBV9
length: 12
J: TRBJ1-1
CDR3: ASSSHVGGTEAF

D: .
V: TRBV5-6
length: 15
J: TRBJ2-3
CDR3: ASSFWRGASSTDTQY

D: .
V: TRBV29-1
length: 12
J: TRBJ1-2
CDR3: SVEGLGFRDGYT

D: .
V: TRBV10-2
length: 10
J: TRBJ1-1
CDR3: ASRPTTTEAF

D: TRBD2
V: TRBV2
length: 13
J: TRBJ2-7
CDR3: ASSVGISGTYEQY

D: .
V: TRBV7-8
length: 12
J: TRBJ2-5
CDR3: ASSLSRGGETQY

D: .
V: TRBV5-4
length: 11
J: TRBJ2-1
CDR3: ASSLEPGNEQF

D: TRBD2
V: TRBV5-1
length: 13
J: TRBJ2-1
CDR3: APRATRGGGSEQF

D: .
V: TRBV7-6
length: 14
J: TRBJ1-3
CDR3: ASSLGGQDSGNTIY

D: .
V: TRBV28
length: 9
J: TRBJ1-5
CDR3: ASSSEQPQH

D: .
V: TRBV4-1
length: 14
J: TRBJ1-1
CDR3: ASSQVTGGWNTEAF

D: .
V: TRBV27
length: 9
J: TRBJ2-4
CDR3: ASAPLGSQY

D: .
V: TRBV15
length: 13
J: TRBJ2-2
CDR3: ATSTDRTNTGELF